This T cell receptor beta chain emerged from a study of shared clonotypes between healthy human individuals. Overall study context: There were three CD4 naive, three CD4 memory, two CD8 naive and one CD8 memory plates per donor.

As concerns this clone: The antigen is undetermined.

Naive CD8 cells lacked CD45RO, underwent positive selection for CCR7 and left out terminally differentiated effector memory CD45RA+ cells. The authors distributed each subset's genomic DNA evenly over several immunoSEQ plates. The assay was immunoSEQ multiplex PCR, and TCRdb's table has in-frame clones only and misses some. In the table there are about 2.2 million clones, about 93% of which are singletons. The CDR3 is 17 residues long. V gave up 0 bases and J gave up 2 bases; unmatched junction bases: 4. CDR1 is GTSNPN and CDR2 is SVGIG in the germline V gene (reference sequence). Regarding the study as a whole: Naive subsets usually exceeded memory subsets in estimated richness.

Sequencing was done on a sample of naive CD8+ T cells from PBMCs. This chain joins TRBV30 and TRBJ2-7; TRBD2 aligns across 16 bases. The receptor was derived from a man between 18 and 29 years old in good health. Some clones in this sample may be carry-over from other donors' samples. The CDR3 region is CAWSVRGLAGGPYEQYF. The CDR3 nucleotides are TGTGCCTGGAGTGTACGGGGACTAGCGGGAGGGCCCTACGAGCAGTACTTC.